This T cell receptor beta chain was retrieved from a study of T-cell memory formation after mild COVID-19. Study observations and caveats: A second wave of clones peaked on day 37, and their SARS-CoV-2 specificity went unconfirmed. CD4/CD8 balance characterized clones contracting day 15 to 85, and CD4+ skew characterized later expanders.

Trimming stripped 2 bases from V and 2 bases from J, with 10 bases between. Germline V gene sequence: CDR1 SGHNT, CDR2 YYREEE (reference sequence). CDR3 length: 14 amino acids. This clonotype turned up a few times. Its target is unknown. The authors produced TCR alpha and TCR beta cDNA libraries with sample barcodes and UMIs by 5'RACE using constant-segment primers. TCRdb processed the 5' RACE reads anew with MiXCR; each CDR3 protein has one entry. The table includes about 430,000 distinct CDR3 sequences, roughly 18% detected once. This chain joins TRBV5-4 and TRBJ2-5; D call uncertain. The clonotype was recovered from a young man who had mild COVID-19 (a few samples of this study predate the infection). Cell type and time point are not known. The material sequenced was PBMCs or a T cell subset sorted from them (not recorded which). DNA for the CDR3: TGTGCCAGCAGCTTCCCGGCTGTACAAGAGACCCAGTACTTC. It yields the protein CASSFPAVQETQYF.